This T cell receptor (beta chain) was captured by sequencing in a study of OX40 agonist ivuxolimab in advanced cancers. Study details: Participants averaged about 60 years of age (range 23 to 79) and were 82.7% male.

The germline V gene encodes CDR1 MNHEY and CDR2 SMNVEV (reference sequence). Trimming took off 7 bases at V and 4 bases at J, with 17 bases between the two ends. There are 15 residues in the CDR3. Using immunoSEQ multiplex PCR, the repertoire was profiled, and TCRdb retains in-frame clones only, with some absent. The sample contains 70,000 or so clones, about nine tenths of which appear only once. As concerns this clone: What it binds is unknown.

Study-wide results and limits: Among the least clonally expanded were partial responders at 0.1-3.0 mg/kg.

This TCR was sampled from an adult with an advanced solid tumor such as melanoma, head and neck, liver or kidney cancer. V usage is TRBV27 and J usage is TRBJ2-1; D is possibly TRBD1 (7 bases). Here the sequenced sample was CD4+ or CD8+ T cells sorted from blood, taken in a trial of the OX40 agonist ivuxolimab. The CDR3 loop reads CASTKGGQKYNEQFF. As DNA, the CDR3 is TGTGCCAGCACGAAGGGGGGACAGAAGTACAATGAGCAGTTCTTC.